This T cell receptor (beta chain) was sequenced in a study of post-analysis software for immune sequencing data. Study information: Patients with relapsing-remitting, secondary progressive and progressive-relapsing multiple sclerosis courses were all represented. Whole-study findings and limits: Included in a set of roughly five TRBV segments more frequent in patients than controls were TRBV5-6, TRBV5-1 and TRBV20-1. Samples from a shared batch, those prepared together, strongly co-clustered by F measure. Diversity measured as normalized Chao1 was significantly lower in multiple sclerosis patients than in controls.

Tagging with unique molecular identifiers was a feature of the TCR beta cDNA libraries. With roughly 0.95 to 11 million T cells as the source, about half a million cDNA molecules resulted. TCRdb independently ran MiXCR on the PCR reads; one entry per CDR3 protein. The table shows about 170,000 distinct CDR3 sequences, with around 28% occurring only once. Concerning this clonotype itself: The antigen is not known.

Trimming removed 8 bases from V and 3 bases from J, with 19 bases in between. Germline V gene lookup returns CDR1 SNHLY and CDR2 FYNNEI. The CDR3 contains 15 residues. The sequenced sample was blood. This chain joins TRBV2 and TRBJ1-1, with a tentative D call TRBD1 (5 bases). This clonotype was sampled from a girl between 10 and 17 years old with multiple sclerosis. CDR3 nucleotides: TGTGCCAGCTCGTTGCGGGGGATAGGCGACACTGAAGCTTTCTTT. This gives the protein CASSLRGIGDTEAFF.